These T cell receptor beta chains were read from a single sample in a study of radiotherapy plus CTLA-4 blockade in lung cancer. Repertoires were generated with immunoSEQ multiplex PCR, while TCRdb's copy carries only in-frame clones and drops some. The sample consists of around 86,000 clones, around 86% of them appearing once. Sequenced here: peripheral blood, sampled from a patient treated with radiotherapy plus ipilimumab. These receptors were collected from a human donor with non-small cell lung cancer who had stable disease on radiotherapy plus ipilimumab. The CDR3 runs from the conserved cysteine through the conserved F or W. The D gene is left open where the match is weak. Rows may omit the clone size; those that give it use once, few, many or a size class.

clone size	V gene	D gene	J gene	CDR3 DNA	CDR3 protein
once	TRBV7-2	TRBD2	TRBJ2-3	TGTGCCAGCAGTCCTCTAGGGAGCGGGGGGCCTCCAGGGACAGATACGCAGTATTTT	CASSPLGSGGPPGTDTQYF
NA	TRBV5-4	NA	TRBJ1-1	TGTGCCAGCAGCCCCCGAGGGAGGACACAAGCTTTCTTT	CASSPRGRTQAFF
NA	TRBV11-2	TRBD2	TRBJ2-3	TGTGCCAGCAGCTTAGATCCTAGCGGGACTGGAGATACGCAGTATTTT	CASSLDPSGTGDTQYF
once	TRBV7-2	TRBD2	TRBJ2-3	TGTGCCAGCAGCTTAGTCGGGGGGTCTAGCACAGATACGCAGTATTTT	CASSLVGGSSTDTQYF
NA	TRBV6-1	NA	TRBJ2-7	TGTGCCACCACCCTATTGTTTAGCTCCTACGAGCAGTACTTC	CATTLLFSSYEQYF
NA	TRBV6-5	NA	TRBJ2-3	TGTGCCAGCAGTATACAGGGACACCCGGGCGATACGCAGTATTTT	CASSIQGHPGDTQYF
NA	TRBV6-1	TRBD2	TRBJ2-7	TGTGCCAGCAGTGCCACCGGGACCCCGGGGGAGGGCGAGCAGTACTTC	CASSATGTPGEGEQYF
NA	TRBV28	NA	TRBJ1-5	TGTGCCAGCAGTTTTAACCAGCCCCAGCATTTT	CASSFNQPQHF
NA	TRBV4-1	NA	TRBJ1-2	TGCGCCAGCAGCGCCCAGGAGGGGCCCTATGGCTACACCTTC	CASSAQEGPYGYTF
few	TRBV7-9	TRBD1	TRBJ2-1	TGTGCCAGCAGCCCACGAGGCAGGGGGCAATACAATGAGCAGTTCTTC	CASSPRGRGQYNEQFF
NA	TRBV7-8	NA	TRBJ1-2	TGTGCCAGCAGCTTAGGCAGGGGAGGTGGCTACACCTTC	CASSLGRGGGYTF
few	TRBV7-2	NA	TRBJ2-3	TGTGCCAGCAGCTCCTACCTGGAGGCCTCAGATACGCAGTATTTT	CASSSYLEASDTQYF
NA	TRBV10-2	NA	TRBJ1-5	TGCGCCAGCAGCGATCATGGTCGCAGCGATCAGCCCCAGCATTTT	CASSDHGRSDQPQHF
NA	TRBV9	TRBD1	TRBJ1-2	TGTGCCAGCAGCGTAGGTGGGGACAGCTCTAACTATGGCTACACCTTC	CASSVGGDSSNYGYTF
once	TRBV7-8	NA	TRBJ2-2	TGTGCCTTTCCCAAGAGGGGGAACTTCACCGGGGAGCTGTTTTTT	CAFPKRGNFTGELFF
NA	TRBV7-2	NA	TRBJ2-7	TGTGCCAGCAGCTTAGGTGCTGGGGCCGAGCAGTACTTC	CASSLGAGAEQYF
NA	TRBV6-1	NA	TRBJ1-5	TGTGCCAGCAGTGTACCAGGCAATAGCCAGCATTTT	CASSVPGNSQHF
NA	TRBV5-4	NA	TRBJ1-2	TGTGCCAGCAGCTCAGATCTCTATGGCTACACCTTC	CASSSDLYGYTF
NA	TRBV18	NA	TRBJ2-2	TGTGCCAGCTCACCCATACCAGGAGAGGTCGGGGAGCTGTTTTTT	CASSPIPGEVGELFF
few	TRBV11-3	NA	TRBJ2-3	TGTGCCAGCAGCTCACCAAGAAACACAGATACGCAGTATTTT	CASSSPRNTDTQYF
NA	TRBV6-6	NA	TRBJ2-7	TGTGCCAGCAGCCCCAGGTCCTACGAGCAGTACTTC	CASSPRSYEQYF
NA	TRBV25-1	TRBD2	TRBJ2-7	TGTGCCAGCAGCCCCCGGACTAGCGGGACCCACGAGCAGTACTTC	CASSPRTSGTHEQYF
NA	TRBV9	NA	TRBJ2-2	TGTGCCAGCAGCGTAGGGGGCGCCGGGGAGCTGTTTTTT	CASSVGGAGELFF
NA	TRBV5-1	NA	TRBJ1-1	TGCGCCAGCAGCTTGGCCGTGGTCCGGATCGGGAACACTGAAGCTTTCTTT	CASSLAVVRIGNTEAFF
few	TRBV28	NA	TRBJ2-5	TGTGCCAGCAGTCCCTCTAGGGCAGGGACCCAGTACTTC	CASSPSRAGTQYF
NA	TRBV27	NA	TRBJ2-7	TGTGCCAGCAGTATTGGACCAGGGGCCTCCTACGAGCAGTACTTC	CASSIGPGASYEQYF
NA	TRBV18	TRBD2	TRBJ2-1	TGTGCCAGCTCACCCCGACTAGCGGACAATGAGCAGTTCTTC	CASSPRLADNEQFF
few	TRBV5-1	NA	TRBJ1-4	TGCGCCAGCAGCTTGGGGCAGGGGAATGAAAAACTGTTTTTT	CASSLGQGNEKLFF
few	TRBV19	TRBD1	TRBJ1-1	TGTGCCAGTAGTACGACAGGGATGAACACTGAAGCTTTCTTT	CASSTTGMNTEAFF
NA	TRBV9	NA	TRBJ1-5	TGTGCCAGCAGCTCAGATGGCAGGGCGAATCAGCCCCAGCATTTT	CASSSDGRANQPQHF
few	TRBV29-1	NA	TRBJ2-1	TGCAGCTTTCTTGGGGCTAGCGTTAACAATGAGCAGTTCTTC	CSFLGASVNNEQFF
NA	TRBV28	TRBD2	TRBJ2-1	TGTGCCAGCAGTGAGACTAGCGGGGTAAACAATGAGCAGTTCTTC	CASSETSGVNNEQFF
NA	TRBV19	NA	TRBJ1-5	TGTGCCAGTAGTATTGGACGATCTCCGGGTCAGCCCCAGCATTTT	CASSIGRSPGQPQHF
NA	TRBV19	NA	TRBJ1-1	TGTGCCAGTAGCAAGTACCTGAACACTGAAGCTTTCTTT	CASSKYLNTEAFF
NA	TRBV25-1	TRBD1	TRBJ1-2	TGTGCCAGCACCCCCGGGACAGAAGGCTACACCTTC	CASTPGTEGYTF
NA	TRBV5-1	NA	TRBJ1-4	TGCGCCAGCAGCTTGGGACAGGATGGTGAAAAACTGTTTTTT	CASSLGQDGEKLFF
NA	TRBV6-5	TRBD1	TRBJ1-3	TGTGCCAGCAGTTACGAGACAGGGGGGGGAAACACCATATATTTT	CASSYETGGGNTIYF
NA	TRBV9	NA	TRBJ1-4	TGTGCCAGCAGCGTAGAGGCTGGGGGTGAAAAACTGTTTTTT	CASSVEAGGEKLFF
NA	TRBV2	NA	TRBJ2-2	TGTGCCAGCAGCATAGACAGACCCGCGAACACCGGGGAGCTGTTTTTT	CASSIDRPANTGELFF
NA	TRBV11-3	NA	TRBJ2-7	TGTGCCAGCAGCTTAATTCCAAGCCAGCTCTACGAGCAGTACTTC	CASSLIPSQLYEQYF
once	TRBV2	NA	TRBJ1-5	TGTGCCAGCGGCAGGGACGGCAATCAGCCCCAGCATTTT	CASGRDGNQPQHF